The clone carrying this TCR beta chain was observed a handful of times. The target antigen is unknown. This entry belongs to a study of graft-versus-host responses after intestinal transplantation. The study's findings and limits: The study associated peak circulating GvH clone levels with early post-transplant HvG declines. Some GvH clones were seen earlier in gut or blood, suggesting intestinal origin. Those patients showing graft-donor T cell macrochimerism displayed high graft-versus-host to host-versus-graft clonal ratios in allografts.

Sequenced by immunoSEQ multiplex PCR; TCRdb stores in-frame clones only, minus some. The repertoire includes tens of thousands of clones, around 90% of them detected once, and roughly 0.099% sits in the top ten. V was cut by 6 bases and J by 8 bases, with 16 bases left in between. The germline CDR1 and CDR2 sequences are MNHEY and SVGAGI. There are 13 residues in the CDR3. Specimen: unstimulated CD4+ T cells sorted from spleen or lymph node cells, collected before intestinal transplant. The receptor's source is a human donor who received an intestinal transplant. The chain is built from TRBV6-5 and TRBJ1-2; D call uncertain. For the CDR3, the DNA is TGTGCCAGCAGATTATCCAGGTCCGAGGGCTACACCTTC. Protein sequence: CASRLSRSEGYTF.